The T cell receptor (beta chain) under discussion was sequenced for a study of T cells in Graves' hyperthyroidism and ophthalmopathy. There were TCR beta CDR3 regions amplified from RNA transcripts. During a first-round RT-PCR of the TCR CDR3, the HTBI primer set was used. Each CDR3 protein gets one entry after TCRdb re-called the multiplex PCR reads with MiXCR. The sample consists of approximately 600,000 distinct CDR3 sequences, around 14% of them appearing once. Exclusion of patients followed from uncontrolled infection, other autoimmune disease, pregnancy or lactation. Orbital computed tomography and thyroid ultrasound, together with serum TRAb and thyroxine and clinical symptoms, were used for diagnoses. Before ophthalmopathy appeared, progressors gave blood at initial hyperthyroidism diagnosis. This clonotype appeared a few times. The germline gives CDR1 LGHNA, CDR2 YNFKEQ. Deletions cut 4 bases from V and 1 base from J, with 16 bases between. This CDR3 spans 16 amino acids.

The V and J genes are TRBV4-2 and TRBJ1-1, with TRBD1 as a possible D gene (6 bases). Sequenced sample: blood. The clonotype comes from a woman in her twenties or thirties with Graves' hyperthyroidism that later progressed to Graves' ophthalmopathy. The CDR3 region is CASSRLRGSENTEAFF. Here the CDR3 DNA reads TGTGCCAGCAGCCGACTCAGGGGTTCTGAGAACACTGAAGCTTTCTTT.